The 14 T cell receptor beta chains below all came from one sample that was sequenced in a study of T cell changes during pregnancy in multiple sclerosis. Sequencing used immunoSEQ multiplex PCR; TCRdb keeps in-frame clones, though not all of them. The table includes roughly 63,000 clones, around 93% detected once. Material: CD8+ T cells from peripheral blood mononuclear cells, obtained in the second trimester of pregnancy. These receptor sequences come from a female donor with multiple sclerosis, enrolled in a pregnancy study.

V gene TRBV4-1 combines with J gene TRBJ2-7; D is uncertain. Trimming shortened V by 4 bases and J by 6 bases, and 13 bases separated the two germline ends. This CDR3 is 13 amino acids long. From germline, CDR1 is MGHRA and CDR2 YSYEKL. The CDR3: CASSPDGDLEQYF. The CDR3 DNA follows: TGCGCCAGCAGCCCCGACGGAGATCTCGAGCAGTACTTC.

The chain combines TRBV18 with TRBJ2-7; 7 bases agree with TRBD1. Germline CDR1 and CDR2: KGHSH and LQKENI. The V gene end was trimmed by 0 bases and the J gene end by 0 bases; junction bases not matched to a gene: 5. The CDR3 loop spans 16 amino acids. CDR3 sequence: CASSPPWTGPSYEQYF. Here the CDR3 DNA reads TGTGCCAGCTCACCACCCTGGACAGGACCCTCCTACGAGCAGTACTTC.

The chain couples TRBV5-1 to TRBJ2-7; a possible D gene is TRBD1 (7 bases). The CDR3 is 13 amino acids. Trimming removed 5 bases from V and 5 bases from J, with 14 bases in between. Germline CDR1 SGHRS, CDR2 YFSETQ. The CDR3 sequence: CASRAGGTNEQYF. DNA for the CDR3: TGCGCCAGCAGAGCAGGGGGGACAAACGAGCAGTACTTC.

This chain uses TRBV7-2 with TRBJ2-2; possible D gene TRBD2, 5 bases. V lost 5 bases, J lost 7 bases, and 11 bases lay in between. The CDR3 contains 13 residues. Germline CDR1 and CDR2: SGHTA and FQGNSA. The CDR3 loop is CASSLVEVGELFF. The CDR3 DNA follows: TGTGCCAGCAGCCTGGTGGAGGTCGGGGAGCTGTTTTTT.

This clone occurred once. The chain recombines TRBV9 with TRBJ2-1; 8 positions match TRBD2. The CDR3 sequence is 14 residues long. Trimming at V came to 3 bases and at J to 6 bases, leaving 5 bases not matched to a gene. The germline V gene encodes CDR1 SGDLS and CDR2 YYNGEE. CDR3 in amino acids: CASSEAGESNEQFF. The CDR3 DNA follows: TGTGCCAGCAGCGAAGCGGGAGAATCCAATGAGCAGTTCTTC.

This chain links TRBV7-3 with TRBJ1-1, with 8 bases fitting TRBD1. This CDR3 is built from 16 residues. Germline V gene data show CDR1 as SGHTA and CDR2 as FQGTGA. The V and J ends lost 5 bases and 1 base, in that order; junction bases with no gene match: 9. CDR3 loop: CASSTGPTGENTEAFF. The CDR3 bases are TGTGCCAGCAGCACTGGGCCGACAGGGGAGAACACTGAAGCTTTCTTT.

The rearrangement links TRBV7-3 to TRBJ2-7; 10 bases agree with TRBD2. Germline V gene sequence: CDR1 SGHTA, CDR2 FQGTGA. V trimming: 2 bases; J trimming: 3 bases; junction bases outside the gene matches: 4. The CDR3 is 15 amino acids. Written as DNA, the CDR3 is TGTGCCAGCAGCTTACTAGCGGGAGAAAGCTACGAGCAGTACTTC. It encodes CASSLLAGESYEQYF.

The rearrangement links TRBV6-5 to TRBJ2-5; TRBD2 aligns across 8 bases. V lost 6 bases and J lost 2; bases outside the gene matches: 8. CDR1 and CDR2 (germline): MNHEY, SVGAGI. This CDR3 region has 15 residues. The CDR3 DNA reads as TGTGCCAGCAGAAGAAGCGGGGGCCTACAAGAGACCCAGTACTTC. Translating gives CASRRSGGLQETQYF.

The chain links TRBV4-1 to TRBJ2-2; D remains unclear. The CDR3 runs to 15 residues. V dropped 0 bases and J dropped 1 base, with 6 bases sitting between them. Germline CDR1 reads MGHRA; CDR2 reads YSYEKL. CDR3 loop: CASSQEGLNTGELFF. CDR3 DNA sequence: TGCGCCAGCAGCCAAGAGGGCCTGAACACCGGGGAGCTGTTTTTT.

V gene TRBV7-9 combines with J gene TRBJ2-7; no clear D. From germline, CDR1 is SEHNR and CDR2 FQNEAQ (reference sequence). The CDR3 sequence is 13 residues long. Between the trimmed V and J ends, which lost 0 bases and 3 bases, there was a span of 6 bases. CDR3 bases: TGTGCCAGCAGCTTAGCGGCTGTCTACGAGCAGTACTTC. Protein product: CASSLAAVYEQYF.

The CDR3 nucleotides read TGTGCCAGCAGTTTCCCCCGCAGCGATGAGCAGTTCTTC. It codes for CASSFPRSDEQFF. The J gene is TRBJ2-1, the V gene TRBV6-6; D call uncertain. Germline CDR1 and CDR2: MNHNY and SVGAGI (reference sequence). V was pared by 4 bases and J by 8 bases, with 12 bases between. The CDR3 is 13 amino acids.

The V call is TRBV5-5, the J call TRBJ2-7, with a possible D match to TRBD1 (6 bases). V dropped 7 bases and J dropped 3 bases, with 8 bases sitting between them. The length of the CDR3 is 11 residues. In germline, CDR1 is SGHKS, CDR2 YYEKEE (reference sequence). CDR3 DNA: TGTGCCAGCCAGACAGGCTACGAGCAGTACTTC. This gives the protein CASQTGYEQYF. Full variable domain (remainder filled in from reference TRBV5-5 and TRBJ2-7): DAGVTQSPTHLIKTRGQQVTLRCSPISGHKSVSWYQQVLGQGPQFIFQYYEKEERGRGNFPDRFSARQFPNYSSELNVNALLLGDSALYLCASQTGYEQYFGPGTRLTVT.

The chain couples TRBV6-6 to TRBJ1-4, with 7 bases that match TRBD1. In germline, CDR1 is MNHNY, CDR2 SVGAGI (reference sequence). This CDR3 spans 15 amino acids. Trimming cost V 2 bases and J 7 bases; bases outside gene matches: 7. As DNA, the CDR3 is TGTGCCAGCAGTTACACCGGGACAGACCCTGAAAAACTGTTTTTT. Encoded protein: CASSYTGTDPEKLFF.

V usage is TRBV7-3 and J usage is TRBJ2-1, with 10 bases identical to TRBD1. J lost 6 bases, V lost 4 bases, and 3 bases had no gene match. Looked up from germline, CDR1 is SGHTA and CDR2 is FQGTGA. The CDR3 is made up of 14 amino acids. In DNA form, the CDR3 reads TGTGCCAGCAGCTCCGGGACAGGGGTCAATGAGCAGTTCTTC. This translates into CASSSGTGVNEQFF. Variable domain in full (rest from reference TRBV7-3 and TRBJ2-1): GAGVSQTPSNKVTEKGKYVELRCDPISGHTALYWYRQSLGQGPEFLIYFQGTGAADDSGLPNDRFFAVRPEGSVSTLKIQRTERGDSAVYLCASSSGTGVNEQFFGPGTRLTVL.